The 16 T cell receptor delta chains given below trace back to one sample, sequenced in a study of gamma-delta chains in newborns, infants, children. TCRdb reprocessed the reads through CATT. The table has about 2,000 delta-chain clones, about 3% seen once. The specimen was blood. These receptors were taken from a child in good health.

This clone is labeled large. The sample carries other DNA sequences with the same CDR3. The V gene is TRDV2, the J gene TRDJ1; TRDD3 matches at 9 bases. Germline CDR1 and CDR2: GEAIGNYY and EKD. This CDR3 region has 17 residues. Germline trimming cut 1 base from V and 0 bases from J; bases unmatched to any gene: 8. CDR3 amino acids: CACDTLGDMGYTDKLIF. The CDR3 DNA reads TGTGCCTGTGACACGTTGGGGGATATGGGGTACACCGATAAACTCATCTTT.

As regards this clone: This probably arose from a read error, given a far larger clone one base away. Other nucleotide sequences from this sample produce the same CDR3. V usage is TRDV2 and J usage is TRDJ1, with 12 bases that match TRDD3. The CDR3 is made up of 18 amino acids. Germline V gene data show CDR1 as GEAIGNYY and CDR2 as EKD. The CDR3 nucleotides are TGTGCCTGTGACACCCTTCTTTCTACTGGGGGATACACCGATAAGCTCATCTTT. Residues: CACDTLLSTGGYTDKLIF.

This clone was counted only a few times. Possible read error: a much larger clone is one base away. The V and J genes are TRDV2 and TRDJ1; D perhaps matches TRDD3 (5 bases). The CDR3 runs 17 residues. The V gene's germline CDR1 is GEAIGNYY and CDR2 EKD. Trimming removed 0 bases at V and 2 bases at J, with 18 bases between. The CDR3 sequence is CACDTVAGLRVTDKLIF. Written as DNA, the CDR3 is TGTGCCTGTGACACCGTGGCTGGGTTACGGGTAACCGATAAACTCATCTTT.

This clone occurred a few times. A junction boundary mismatches the germline segment, possibly from a read error. The chain is built from TRDV2 and TRDJ1; 9 nucleotides match TRDD3. CDR3 length equals 19 residues. Per germline, CDR1 GEAIGNYY and CDR2 EKD. CDR3 bases: TGTGCCTGTGACACCGTACAGCTTACTGGGGGAGGCTGCACCAATAAACTCATCTTT. It is translated as CACDTVQLTGGGCTNKLIF.

In this sample, this clone turned up a few times. A much larger clonotype is one base distant, so this may be a read error. The V gene is TRDV2, the J gene TRDJ1; tentatively, D is TRDD3 (6 bases). Trimming removed 3 bases from V and 2 bases from J, with 21 bases in between. The CDR3 runs to 17 residues. Germline CDR1 and CDR2: GEAIGNYY and EKD. CDR3 residues: CACDRLEDTGRTDKLIF. CDR3 bases: TGTGCCTGTGACCGGCTGGAGGATACAGGGCGAACCGATAAACTCATCTTT.

This clone showed up just a few times. TCRdb assigns this DNA the protein of a much larger clone, which departs from its translation at residue 11; this likely reflects a read error, and the protein shown comes from translating the DNA. The chain combines TRDV2 with TRDJ1, with 7 bases aligning to TRDD3. There are 15 residues in the CDR3. Germline V lookup: CDR1 GEAIGNYY, CDR2 EKD. The CDR3 sequence is CACESLLGTTGKLIF. CDR3 in DNA: TGTGCCTGTGAGAGCTTACTGGGGACCACCGGTAAACTCATCTTT.

Regarding this clone: A far larger clone lies a single base away; this is likely a read error. V and J are TRDV2 and TRDJ1; 10 nucleotides agree with TRDD3. Germline V gene lookup returns CDR1 GEAIGNYY and CDR2 EKD. J was trimmed by 4 bases and V by 3 bases; bases with no gene match: 16. The CDR3 has 18 residues. The CDR3 spells CACDGLGDTVGYIDKLIF. CDR3 DNA sequence: TGTGCCTGTGACGGGTTGGGGGATACAGTGGGGTACATCGATAAACTCATCTTT.

This clone came up a few times. This sequence may be a read error, since a much larger clone differs from it by one base. The sample carries other DNA sequences with the same CDR3. This sequence joins TRDV1 and TRDJ1; a weak D match, TRDD3 (6 bases). The CDR3 consists of 17 residues. Germline loops: CDR1 TSWWSYY, CDR2 QGS. This chain's CDR3 is CALGENWTGIHTDKLIF. Written as DNA, the CDR3 is TGTGCTCTTGGGGAAAACTGGACTGGGATCCACACTGATAAACTCATCTTT.

This clone was counted only a few times. This could be a read error, since a much larger clone is one nucleotide away. The chain employs TRDV2 and TRDJ1; a weak D match, TRDD2 (6 bases). V dropped 3 bases and J dropped 1 base, with 23 bases sitting between them. Germline V gene sequence: CDR1 GEAIGNYY, CDR2 EKD. This CDR3 spans 18 amino acids. CDR3 coding DNA: TGTGCCTGTGACCCAATACTTCCTTCCGGTCCAGGCACCGATAAACTCATCTTT. Translating gives CACDPILPSGPGTDKLIF.

In its sample, this clone is large (0.1 to 1%). In the same sample, other DNA sequences code for this CDR3. The chain links TRDV2 to TRDJ1; D is undetermined. The germline V gene has CDR1 GEAIGNYY and CDR2 EKD. V dropped 0 bases and J dropped 0 bases, with 10 bases sitting between them. The length of the CDR3 is 15 residues. CDR3 sequence: CACDTVATYTDKLIF. The CDR3 bases are TGTGCCTGTGACACCGTCGCGACGTACACCGATAAACTCATCTTT.

Comment on this clone: Possible read error: a much larger clone is one base away. This chain joins TRDV2 and TRDJ2, with 12 positions matching TRDD3. The CDR3 length is 19 residues. The V gene's germline CDR1 is GEAIGNYY and CDR2 EKD. CDR3 sequence reads: CACGTAGGYAREKTAQLFF. The CDR3 coding sequence is TGTGCCTGTGGCACCGCTGGGGGATACGCCCGAGAGAAGACAGCACAACTCTTCTTT.

By sample share, this clone is large. V usage is TRDV2 and J usage is TRDJ1, with no clear D. The germline CDR1 and CDR2 sequences are GEAIGNYY and EKD. V was pared by 3 bases and J by 1 base, with 17 bases between. This CDR3 is 16 amino acids long. The CDR3 DNA reads as TGTGCCTGTGACCCCATAGAAGATATGGGCACCGATAAACTCATCTTT. Protein sequence: CACDPIEDMGTDKLIF.

Only a few counts were recorded for this clone. A read error is possible here, since a much larger clone lies one base away. CDR3 protein: CACDAVVLGDTTPIAAQLFF. CDR3 coding DNA: TGTGCCTGTGACGCCGTGGTACTGGGGGATACGACCCCGATCGCAGCACAACTCTTCTTT. The V call is TRDV2, the J call TRDJ2; 13 nucleotides match TRDD3. The V segment lost 3 bases and the J segment 6 bases; nucleotides outside the gene matches: 18. Germline V gene sequence: CDR1 GEAIGNYY, CDR2 EKD. The CDR3 consists of 20 residues.

On this clone: A much larger clone differs from this one at a single base, so this may be a read error. V and J are TRDV2 and TRDJ1; D unclear. The V gene lost 1 base and the J gene lost 3 bases, with 11 bases spanning the gap. This CDR3 has 14 amino acids. The germline CDR1 and CDR2 sequences are GEAIGNYY and EKD. The CDR3 region is CACDTLENADKLIF. The CDR3 DNA follows: TGTGCCTGTGACACGCTGGAGAACGCCGATAAACTCATCTTT.

This clone was seen a few times. A read error is the likely source, as a far larger clone sits one nucleotide away. Different DNA sequences within this sample yield the same CDR3. This rearrangement joins TRDV2 to TRDJ1, with 10 bases that match TRDD3. The length of the CDR3 is 19 residues. CDR1 and CDR2 (germline): GEAIGNYY, EKD. Here the CDR3 reads CACDTVPTGGSHYTDKLIF. The CDR3 DNA reads as TGTGCCTGTGACACTGTTCCCACTGGGGGATCCCACTACACCGATAAACTCATCTTC.

In this sample, this clone turned up a few times. A much bigger clone sits one base away, suggesting this may be a read error. The chain is built from TRDV2 and TRDJ1; 8 bases line up with TRDD3. The CDR3 is made up of 18 amino acids. Germline CDR1 and CDR2: GEAIGNYY and EKD. The CDR3 nucleotides are TGTGCCTGTGACACCCTAGGGATACTGGGGGCCAACACCGATAAACCCATCTTT. Translating it yields CACDTLGILGANTDKPIF.